These 21 T cell receptor beta chains were all obtained from the same sample, sequenced in a study of regulatory T cells in long-lasting Graves disease. Stated time point: newly diagnosed GD, antithyroid drugs for less than 3 months. The TCR library was made from RNA that had been extracted from PBMCs in TRIzol. Arm-PCR with iRepertoire HTBI primers amplified the CDR3 regions for these TCR beta libraries. TCRdb passed the multiplex PCR reads through MiXCR, listing each CDR3 protein once. This sample carries roughly 400,000 distinct CDR3 sequences, over 15% of them seen once, and the ten largest clones take about 23%. This same sample was also part of a study on T cells in Graves' hyperthyroidism and ophthalmopathy.

The source material was peripheral blood mononuclear cells (PBMCs), sampled at new diagnosis, from a patient treated with antithyroid drugs. The receptor source for this set is a young woman with Graves disease.

The V gene is TRBV18, the J gene TRBJ2-3; D ambiguous. Germline V gene data show CDR1 as KGHSH and CDR2 as LQKENI. V gave up 0 bases and J gave up 3 bases, with 7 bases separating them. The CDR3 has 14 residues. This chain's CDR3 is CASSPPSKTDTQYF. CDR3 in DNA: TGTGCCAGCTCACCACCCTCAAAGACAGATACGCAGTATTTT.

This clonotype was detected ten times or more. J is TRBJ1-4 and V is TRBV7-2, with D possibly being TRBD1 (6 bases). Trimming stripped 4 bases from V and 8 bases from J, with 14 bases between. CDR3 length equals 14 residues. Germline assignment: CDR1 SGHTA and CDR2 FQGNSA. The CDR3 region is CASSSPGGSEKLFF. The DNA of the CDR3 is TGTGCCAGCAGCTCCCCCGGGGGCTCCGAAAAACTGTTTTTT.

This clonotype was found many times. The chain recombines TRBV27 with TRBJ1-2, with D unclear. The CDR3 loop spans 14 amino acids. The V end was cut by 6 bases, the J end by 4 bases, with 15 bases between. Germline V gives CDR1 MNHEY, CDR2 SMNVEV (reference sequence). The CDR3 region is CASSPAGGTYGYTF. The CDR3 DNA sequence: TGTGCCAGCAGCCCGGCGGGAGGTACCTATGGCTACACCTTC.

This clonotype showed up many times. The V call is TRBV20-1, the J call TRBJ2-7; D call uncertain. Trimming pared 1 base from V and 2 bases from J, leaving 9 bases between. Per germline, CDR1 DFQATT and CDR2 SNEGSKA (reference sequence). CDR3 length: 13 amino acids. CDR3 sequence (DNA): TGCAGTGCTAGAGTCCCGGTTCCCTACGAGCAGTACTTC. This encodes CSARVPVPYEQYF.

This clonotype was detected many times. The rearrangement joins TRBV18 to TRBJ2-1, with D hard to call. CDR3 length: 11 amino acids. V lost 4 bases and J 8 bases, leaving 6 bases between the germline ends. Germline CDR1 KGHSH, CDR2 LQKENI. For the CDR3, the DNA is TGTGCCAGCTCACGATCGCATGAGCAGTTCTTC. Residues: CASSRSHEQFF. Supplemented by reference TRBV18 and TRBJ2-1, the full variable domain reads NAGVMQNPRHLVRRRGQEARLRCSPMKGHSHVYWYRQLPEEGLKFMVYLQKENIIDESGMPKERFSAEFPKEGPSILRIQQVVRGDSAAYFCASSRSHEQFFGPGTRLTVL.

This clonotype came up many times. V and J are TRBV5-1 and TRBJ2-1, with 7 bases fitting TRBD1. Germline loops: CDR1 SGHRS, CDR2 YFSETQ. The ends lost 3 bases at V and 5 bases at J; junction bases unmatched: 8. The CDR3 contains 15 residues. The CDR3 DNA follows: TGCGCCAGCAGCTACCCGGGACAGTACCACAATGAGCAGTTCTTC. Protein: CASSYPGQYHNEQFF.

This clonotype was found many times. This chain uses TRBV28 with TRBJ2-3; 11 positions agree with TRBD2. After removal of 6 bases from V and 4 bases from J, the junction contained 3 bases not matched to a gene. CDR3 length: 14 amino acids. The germline V gene encodes CDR1 MDHEN and CDR2 SYDVKM. This CDR3 is CASSTLAGADTQYF. CDR3 DNA: TGTGCCAGCAGCACACTAGCGGGAGCAGATACGCAGTATTTT.

This clonotype was recorded at least ten times. This chain joins TRBV6-2 or TRBV6-3 and TRBJ2-7, with a tentative D call TRBD2 (5 bases). The CDR3 spans 15 residues. The germline V gene encodes CDR1 MNHEY and CDR2 SVGEGT. Trimming pared 6 bases from V and 7 bases from J, leaving 22 bases between. The CDR3 is CASSPSSGSYYEQYF. The CDR3 DNA reads as TGTGCCAGCAGCCCTTCAAGCGGTTCCTACTATGAGCAGTACTTC.

The chain is built from TRBV5-1 and TRBJ2-3; 7 nucleotides agree with TRBD1. CDR3 size: 12 residues. Trimming took 6 bases from V and 5 from J; bases not matched to a gene: 3. Germline loops: CDR1 SGHRS, CDR2 YFSETQ. CDR3 protein: CASTTGEDTQYF. CDR3 coding DNA: TGCGCCAGCACTACAGGGGAAGATACGCAGTATTTT.

This clonotype has a handful of counts. The V gene is TRBV2, the J gene TRBJ2-1, with 7 bases aligning to TRBD2. CDR1 is SNHLY and CDR2 is FYNNEI in the germline V gene. The CDR3 is 14 residues long. Unmatched junction bases numbered 12, after V lost 9 bases and J lost 7 bases. In DNA, the CDR3 is TGTGCCAGTTTGACGGTGCGGGAGTTGAATGAGCAGTTCTTC. Translation gives CASLTVRELNEQFF.

This chain joins TRBV19 and TRBJ2-5; D perhaps matches TRBD2 (6 bases). The CDR3 runs 15 residues. In germline, CDR1 is LNHDA, CDR2 SQIVND (reference sequence). Trimming took 0 bases from V and 4 from J, leaving 12 bases between them. The CDR3 DNA reads TGTGCCAGTAGTATAGATAGGCAGGGAGGAGAGACCCAGTACTTC. It is translated as CASSIDRQGGETQYF.

This clonotype occurred a few times. The V call is TRBV2, the J call TRBJ1-2, with 8 bases matching TRBD1. After removal of 5 bases from V and 8 bases from J, the junction contained 10 bases not matched to a gene. The germline V gene encodes CDR1 SNHLY and CDR2 FYNNEI. The CDR3 extends over 14 amino acids. The CDR3 here is CASSMTGVYRGYTF. CDR3 nucleotide sequence: TGTGCCAGCAGTATGACAGGGGTTTACAGAGGCTACACCTTC.

This clonotype has a count of ten or more. The rearrangement uses TRBV6-1 and TRBJ2-7, with 7 bases fitting TRBD1. V lost 0 bases, J lost 8 bases, and 10 bases stayed unmatched. The CDR3 sequence is 15 residues long. CDR1 and CDR2 from the germline V gene are MNHNS and SASEGT. CDR3 nucleotide sequence: TGTGCCAGCAGTGAAGCGCACAGGGGCGGCGGTCAGCAGTACTTC. Translating gives CASSEAHRGGGQQYF.

This clonotype has at least ten counts. The V gene is TRBV20-1, the J gene TRBJ2-2, with TRBD2 identical over 11 bases. Germline V lookup: CDR1 DFQATT, CDR2 SNEGSKA (reference sequence). With 5 bases clipped from V and 4 bases from J, the junction kept 9 bases outside the gene matches. The CDR3 is 16 amino acids. CDR3 DNA sequence: TGCAGTGCTCCTACTAGCGGGAGAAAGAGCACCGGGGAGCTGTTTTTT. This codes for CSAPTSGRKSTGELFF.

This clonotype was recorded only once. The chain is built from TRBV19 and TRBJ1-4, with D hard to call. Trimming shortened V by 7 bases and J by 0 bases, and 9 bases separated the two germline ends. Germline CDR1 reads LNHDA; CDR2 reads SQIVND (reference sequence). The CDR3 covers 14 residues. The CDR3 spells CASTETSTNEKLFF. The CDR3 DNA reads as TGTGCCAGTACGGAGACTTCAACTAATGAAAAACTGTTTTTT.

This clonotype has a handful of counts. V gene TRBV2 combines with J gene TRBJ1-1; possibly TRBD1 for D (6 bases). CDR1 and CDR2 (germline): SNHLY, FYNNEI. CDR3 length: 16 residues. Trimming removed 6 bases from V and 1 base from J, with 18 bases in between. The CDR3 protein is CASSGSAGGANTEAFF. The CDR3 DNA reads as TGTGCCAGCAGCGGTTCGGCGGGGGGCGCGAACACTGAAGCTTTCTTT.

This clonotype has at least ten counts. The chain couples TRBV5-5 to TRBJ1-3; D is possibly TRBD1 (6 bases). Per the germline V gene, CDR1 is SGHKS and CDR2 is YYEKEE (reference sequence). V was clipped by 0 bases and J by 6 bases, with 28 bases between them. This CDR3 region has 20 residues. Here the CDR3 DNA reads TGTGCCAGCAGCTTGGCCTGGGGCAGGGGCTACGGCGGCCGTATAAACACCATATATTTT. Its protein product is CASSLAWGRGYGGRINTIYF.

Turning to this clonotype: This may stem from a read error, because a much larger clone lies one nucleotide away. This chain uses TRBV28 with TRBJ2-4; maybe TRBD1 (5 bases). The CDR3 extends over 14 amino acids. Germline CDR1 MDHEN, CDR2 SYDVKM. The CDR3 DNA follows: TGTGCCAGCACCCAGACCCAGGGTGGAAACATTCAGCACTTC. Its translation: CASTQTQGGNIQHF.

This clonotype has just a few counts. The chain links TRBV7-6 to TRBJ2-1; 9 nucleotides agree with TRBD2. CDR1 is SGHVS, CDR2 FNYEAQ, per germline. The CDR3 length is 13 residues. The J segment lost 8 bases and the V segment lost 7 bases, leaving 6 bases of the junction unmatched. CDR3 residues: CASTRGGGDEQFF. Here the CDR3 DNA reads TGTGCCAGCACTCGTGGCGGGGGGGATGAGCAGTTCTTC.

This clonotype has a count of ten or more. V is TRBV2 and J is TRBJ2-7; 10 nucleotides line up with TRBD1. Germline loops: CDR1 SNHLY, CDR2 FYNNEI. The ends lost 6 bases at V and 2 bases at J; junction bases unmatched: 4. This CDR3 has 14 amino acids. CDR3 region: CASRAGQGTYEQYF. DNA for the CDR3: TGTGCCAGCAGAGCGGGACAGGGGACCTACGAGCAGTACTTC. Full variable domain (remainder filled in from reference TRBV2 and TRBJ2-7): EPEVTQTPSHQVTQMGQEVILRCVPISNHLYFYWYRQILGQKVEFLVSFYNNEISEKSEIFDDQFSVERPDGSNFTLKIRSTKLEDSAMYFCASRAGQGTYEQYFGPGTRLTVT.

The chain joins TRBV7-2 to TRBJ2-3; 11 bases map to TRBD2. Germline V gives CDR1 SGHTA, CDR2 FQGNSA. Trimming cost V 5 bases and J 2 bases; bases outside gene matches: 12. This CDR3 region has 18 residues. CDR3 amino acids: CASSPRGGTSGITDTQYF. CDR3 bases: TGTGCCAGCAGCCCTCGGGGGGGGACTAGCGGAATCACAGATACGCAGTATTTT.